The subject of this entry is one T cell receptor (beta chain). These data belong to a study of blood T cell repertoires in COVID-19. Study details: Both acute and convalescent COVID-19 samples were obtained from the United States, Italy and Spain. The analysed material was cDNA or gDNA that came from T cells, B-cell-depleted T cells, or PBMCs.

Using immunoSEQ multiplex PCR, the repertoire was profiled, and TCRdb retains in-frame clones only, with some absent. Of about 240,000 clones in the sample, approximately 80% were seen once. Trimming took 3 bases from V and 6 from J, leaving 12 bases between them. This CDR3 spans 15 amino acids. Germline V lookup: CDR1 SNHLY, CDR2 FYNNEI. The TCR was taken from a woman aged 70-85 years with acute or convalescent COVID-19. This chain links TRBV2 with TRBJ1-6; a weak D match, TRBD1 (5 bases). Specimen: peripheral blood. CDR3 loop: CASSEGGFTNSPLHF. CDR3 bases: TGTGCCAGCAGTGAGGGGGGGTTTACTAATTCACCCCTCCACTTT.